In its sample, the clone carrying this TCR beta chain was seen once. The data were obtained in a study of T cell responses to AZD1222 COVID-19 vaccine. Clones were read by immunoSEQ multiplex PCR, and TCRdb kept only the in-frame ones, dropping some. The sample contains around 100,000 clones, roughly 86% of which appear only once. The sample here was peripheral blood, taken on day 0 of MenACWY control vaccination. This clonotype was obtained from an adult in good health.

CDR3 DNA sequence: TGCGCCAGCAGCCAAGATACGGCCAGGGAGTACTATGGCTACACCTTC. This encodes CASSQDTAREYYGYTF. The rearrangement joins TRBV4-1 to TRBJ1-2; possible D gene TRBD1, 5 bases. Trimming removed 0 bases at V and 3 bases at J, with 14 bases between. There are 16 residues in the CDR3. Germline-derived CDR1 and CDR2 are MGHRA and YSYEKL.